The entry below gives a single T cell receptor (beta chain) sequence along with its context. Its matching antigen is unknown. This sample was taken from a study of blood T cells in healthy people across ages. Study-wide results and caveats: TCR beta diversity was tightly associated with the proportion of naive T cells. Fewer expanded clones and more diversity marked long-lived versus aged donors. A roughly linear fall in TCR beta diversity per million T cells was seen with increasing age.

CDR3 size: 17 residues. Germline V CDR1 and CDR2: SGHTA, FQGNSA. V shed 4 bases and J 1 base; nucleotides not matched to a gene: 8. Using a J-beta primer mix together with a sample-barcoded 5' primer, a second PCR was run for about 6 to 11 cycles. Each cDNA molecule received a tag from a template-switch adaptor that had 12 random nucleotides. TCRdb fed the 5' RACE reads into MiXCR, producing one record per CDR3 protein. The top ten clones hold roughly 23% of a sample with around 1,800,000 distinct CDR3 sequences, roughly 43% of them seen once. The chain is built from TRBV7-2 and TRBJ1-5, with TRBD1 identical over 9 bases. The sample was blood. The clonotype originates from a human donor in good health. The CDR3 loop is CASSSGTGYYSNQPQHF. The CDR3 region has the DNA TGTGCCAGCAGCTCCGGGACAGGGTATTACAGCAATCAGCCCCAGCATTTT.